This entry describes one TCR beta chain. Repertoires were generated with immunoSEQ multiplex PCR, while TCRdb's copy carries only in-frame clones and drops some. The data show about 16,000 clones, 80% to 90% seen once. The sample comes from a study of T cell changes during pregnancy in multiple sclerosis. Germline values: CDR1 SGHDT, CDR2 YYEEEE. The CDR3 runs 15 residues. V shed 0 bases and J 3 bases; nucleotides not matched to a gene: 5. The sample here was CD8+ T cells from peripheral blood mononuclear cells, taken in the first trimester of pregnancy. The chain carries TRBV5-6 and TRBJ1-2, with 7 bases identical to TRBD1. The receptor comes from a female donor with multiple sclerosis, enrolled in a pregnancy study. In DNA form, the CDR3 reads TGTGCCAGCAGCTTGGGAGGGGGCGACTACTATGGCTACACCTTC. Translating gives CASSLGGGDYYGYTF.